Listed below are T cell receptor beta chains from one sample, sequenced in a study of T cell responses to AZD1222 COVID-19 vaccine. Data came from immunoSEQ multiplex PCR; TCRdb stores just in-frame clones and leaves some out. The repertoire has 130,000 to 150,000 clones, 92% of them found once; the top ten carry 3.1%. Source: peripheral blood, taken on day 0 of AZD1222 vaccination. Receptors were obtained from an adult in good health. The CDR3 runs from the conserved cysteine through the conserved F or W. Fields, in order: CDR3 length, J gene, D gene, V gene, clone size, CDR3 DNA, CDR3 protein. A D gene is named only where the DNA matches it firmly. For some rows the clone size is stated as once, few or many, or as a class when expanded; others skip it.

>12|TRBJ1-5|-|TRBV28|-
TGTGCCAGCTATAGCCCTCGTCAGCCCCAGCATTTT
CASYSPRQPQHF
>12|TRBJ2-5|-|TRBV5-6|-
TGTGCCAGCAGCTCGGCTAAGGTACCCCAGTACTTC
CASSSAKVPQYF
>14|TRBJ2-4|TRBD2|TRBV6-5|-
TGTGCCAGCAGCTTGGGGGGGACCAAAAACATTCAGTACTTC
CASSLGGTKNIQYF
>11|TRBJ2-7|-|TRBV20-1|-
TGCAGTGCTAGCGGCGACCTGAGCTTGTACTTC
CSASGDLSLYF
>14|TRBJ1-2|-|TRBV23-1|-
TGCGCCAGCCCCGAAGACGCGGTTTCCTATGGCTACACCTTC
CASPEDAVSYGYTF
>16|TRBJ2-2|TRBD2|TRBV7-7|-
TGTGCCAGCAGCTGGGGATCGGGAGGGAACACCGGGGAGCTGTTTTTT
CASSWGSGGNTGELFF
>15|TRBJ1-4|-|TRBV7-9|once
TGTGCCAGCAGCTCAAGGGGAGCAACTAATGAAAAACTGTTTTTT
CASSSRGATNEKLFF
>13|TRBJ2-7|-|TRBV30|-
TGTGCCTATACCCTGGGACCAGGCTACGAGCAGTACTTC
CAYTLGPGYEQYF
>15|TRBJ1-4|TRBD1|TRBV18|-
TGTGCCAGCTCACCACGAGGGACAGGTAGCGAAAAACTGTTTTTT
CASSPRGTGSEKLFF
>19|TRBJ1-6|-|TRBV6-2/TRBV6-3|-
TGTGCCAGCAGTTCACCGGATTCGGCCGCTAGCTCCTATAATTCACCCCTCCACTTT
CASSSPDSAASSYNSPLHF
>15|TRBJ1-2|-|TRBV19|-
TGTGCCAGTAGTATAGTGGGCTCCGACCTTGGTGGCTACACCTTC
CASSIVGSDLGGYTF
>13|TRBJ2-7|TRBD2|TRBV29-1|-
TGCAGCGTTATAGCGGGAGCTACCTACGAGCAGTACTTC
CSVIAGATYEQYF
>16|TRBJ1-5|TRBD1|TRBV7-2|-
TGTGCCAGCAGCTTAGCTGCGGGACAGGTCAATCAGCCCCAGCATTTT
CASSLAAGQVNQPQHF
>14|TRBJ2-2|-|TRBV6-9|-
TGTGCCAGCAGTCACGAAAGCCCGACCGGGGAGCTGTTTTTT
CASSHESPTGELFF
>16|TRBJ1-1|-|TRBV5-1|-
TGCGCCAGCAGCTTGGCCCCCGGGTACATGAACACTGAAGCTTTCTTT
CASSLAPGYMNTEAFF
>14|TRBJ1-2|-|TRBV6-1|-
TGTGCCAGCAGTGAAGCGCGAGGGGAAGCTGGCTACACCTTC
CASSEARGEAGYTF
>16|TRBJ1-5|-|TRBV28|-
TGTGCCAGCAGTTTGTTCAGGACCATCCACAATCAGCCCCAGCATTTT
CASSLFRTIHNQPQHF
>14|TRBJ2-3|-|TRBV10-1|-
TGCGCCAGCAGTGAGTCGATAGACACAGATACGCAGTATTTT
CASSESIDTDTQYF
>15|TRBJ2-7|TRBD2|TRBV6-2/TRBV6-3|-
TGTGCCAGCAGTCCCCGAGGACTAGCGGGAGGTGAGCAGTACTTC
CASSPRGLAGGEQYF
>15|TRBJ1-1|-|TRBV18|-
TGTGCCAGCGCGGGTGGGGGGCAGGTTGGCACTGAAGCTTTCTTT
CASAGGGQVGTEAFF
>17|TRBJ2-1|-|TRBV7-7|-
TGTGCCAGCAGCTTAGGTCCTGTAGCCGGCACCTACAATGAGCAGTTCTTC
CASSLGPVAGTYNEQFF
>14|TRBJ1-3|-|TRBV7-2|-
TGTGCCAGCAGCCCCGCGTACTCTGGAAACACCATATATTTT
CASSPAYSGNTIYF
>18|TRBJ2-6|-|TRBV9|-
TGTGCCAGCAGCGCGAGACCCACGGTTCTTTCTGGGGCCAACGTCCTGACTTTC
CASSARPTVLSGANVLTF
>13|TRBJ2-1|-|TRBV12-3/TRBV12-4|-
TGTGCCAGCAGTTTAGTACAGATATTTCCCCAGTTCTTC
CASSLVQIFPQFF
>15|TRBJ2-6|TRBD1|TRBV19|-
TGTGCCAGTAGGACAGGGGACTCTGGGGCCAACGTCCTGACTTTC
CASRTGDSGANVLTF
>16|TRBJ2-1|TRBD2|TRBV5-1|-
TGCGCCAGCAGCACCGGGACTAGCGGGGTTTACAATGAGCAGTTCTTC
CASSTGTSGVYNEQFF
>14|TRBJ2-7|-|TRBV30|-
TGTGCCTGGAGCCGAGAGGAATTTACCTACGAGCAGTACTTC
CAWSREEFTYEQYF